A selection of T cell receptor beta chains follows, all from one sample in a study of human thymus T cells. Some clones are missing from TCRdb's copy, which holds only in-frame ones; the method was immunoSEQ multiplex PCR. The data show around 120,000 clones, around 94% seen once. The sequenced sample consisted of thymus tissue. Source of these receptors: a boy less than two years old with a congenital heart defect but otherwise immunologically healthy. CDR3s leave out the opening cysteine and the closing phenylalanine or tryptophan. Each record gives: CDR3 protein, clone size, V gene, J gene. The size entry is marked missing in some rows and otherwise reads once, few, many or a size class.

ASSLLTGGISYT	once	TRBV5-1	TRBJ1-2
ASSYSLAGNEQF	-	TRBV6-5	TRBJ2-1
ASSSGLAELTDTQY	-	TRBV5-4	TRBJ2-3
ASSYVTGGYTEAF	-	TRBV6-5	TRBJ1-1
ASSYEQY	-	TRBV27	TRBJ2-7
ASTSSGTAYTDTQY	-	TRBV19	TRBJ2-3
ASSRIRDKQGYEQY	-	TRBV28	TRBJ2-7
ASSLAGAGGYQETQY	-	TRBV7-2	TRBJ2-5
ASSLKQRGNQETQY	-	TRBV11-2	TRBJ2-5
ASSQGPTGKGDYGYT	-	TRBV4-3	TRBJ1-2
ASSSGTSGGNQETQY	-	TRBV4-1	TRBJ2-5
ASSLSTDEESEKLF	-	TRBV7-9	TRBJ1-4
ASSWGGAYEQY	-	TRBV19	TRBJ2-7
ATSRDPTHRESGSNQPQH	-	TRBV15	TRBJ1-5
ASSPPGAHTIY	once	TRBV13	TRBJ1-3
AWSTELTGQGDFMNTEAF	-	TRBV30	TRBJ1-1
AISERGQGIDEQY	-	TRBV10-3	TRBJ2-7
ASRASGPRGVDEQY	-	TRBV25-1	TRBJ2-7
ASSIPQRGVSRDTQY	-	TRBV19	TRBJ2-3
ASRTATEAF	few	TRBV6-7	TRBJ1-1
AWSGGSYEQY	-	TRBV30	TRBJ2-7
ASSPRLAVLF	few	TRBV6-1	TRBJ2-1
ASSYYVTKGDTQY	-	TRBV6-6	TRBJ2-3
ASSSPGQGRYNEQF	-	TRBV7-6	TRBJ2-1
ASLPGDVRQAGYGYT	-	TRBV28	TRBJ1-2
ASSWDPTEAF	-	TRBV7-9	TRBJ1-1
ASSSSGGDRDEQY	-	TRBV7-9	TRBJ2-7
ASSVDSPNTGELF	-	TRBV7-8	TRBJ2-2
ASSLGRHGYT	-	TRBV28	TRBJ1-2
ASRVSGRDQPQH	-	TRBV6-1	TRBJ1-5
ASSLLRVIPDTQY	-	TRBV5-6	TRBJ2-3
AIRTSGGYTDTQY	-	TRBV10-3	TRBJ2-3
ASSLVGQGAGEQY	-	TRBV11-2	TRBJ2-7
ASSHEVDTQY	-	TRBV18	TRBJ2-3
ASSLVIHGLQY	-	TRBV7-2	TRBJ2-7
ASSYRGSRETQY	-	TRBV13	TRBJ2-5
ASSPLPGNEQY	-	TRBV11-3	TRBJ2-7